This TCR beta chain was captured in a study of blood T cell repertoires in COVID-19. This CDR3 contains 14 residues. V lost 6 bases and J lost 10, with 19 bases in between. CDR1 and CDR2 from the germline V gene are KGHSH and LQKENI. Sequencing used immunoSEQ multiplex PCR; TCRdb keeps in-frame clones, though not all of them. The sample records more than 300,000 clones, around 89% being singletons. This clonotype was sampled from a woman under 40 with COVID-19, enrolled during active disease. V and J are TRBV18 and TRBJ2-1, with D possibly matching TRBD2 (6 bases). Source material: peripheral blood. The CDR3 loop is CASSPGLSLGEQFF. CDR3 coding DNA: TGTGCCAGCTCGCCGGGACTTTCCCTCGGGGAGCAGTTCTTC.